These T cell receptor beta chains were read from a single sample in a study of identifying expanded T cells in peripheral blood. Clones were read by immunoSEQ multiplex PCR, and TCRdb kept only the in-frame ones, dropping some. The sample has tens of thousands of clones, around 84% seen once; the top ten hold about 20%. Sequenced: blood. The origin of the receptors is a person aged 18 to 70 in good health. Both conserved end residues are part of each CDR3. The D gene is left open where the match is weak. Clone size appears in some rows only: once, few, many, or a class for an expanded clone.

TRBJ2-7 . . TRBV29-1 CSVDGTRNGEQYF TGCAGCGTTGATGGGACACGGAACGGCGAGCAGTACTTC
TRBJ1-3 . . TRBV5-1 CASSLEVLTSGNTIYF TGCGCCAGCAGCTTGGAGGTACTGACCTCTGGAAACACCATATATTTT
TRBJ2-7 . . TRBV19 CASSMGRPDSYEQYF TGTGCCAGTAGTATGGGACGGCCGGACTCCTACGAGCAGTACTTC
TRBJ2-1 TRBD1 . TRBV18 CASSPRTGAYNEQFF TGTGCCAGCTCACCCCGGACAGGGGCCTACAATGAGCAGTTCTTC
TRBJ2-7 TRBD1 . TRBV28 CASSTWGTGGYEQYF TGTGCCAGCAGTACATGGGGGACAGGGGGCTACGAGCAGTACTTC
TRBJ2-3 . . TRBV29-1 CSVATRLSTDTQYF TGCAGCGTCGCGACTAGACTAAGCACAGATACGCAGTATTTT
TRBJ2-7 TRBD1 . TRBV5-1 CASSRGQGPSYEQYF TGCGCCAGCAGCCGAGGACAGGGCCCGTCCTACGAGCAGTACTTC
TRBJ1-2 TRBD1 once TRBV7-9 CASSLGLDRGGYGYTF TGTGCCAGCAGCTTAGGACTAGACAGGGGGGGCTATGGCTACACCTTC
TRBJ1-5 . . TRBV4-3 CASSQGGNQPQHF TGCGCCAGCAGCCAAGGCGGGAATCAGCCCCAGCATTTT
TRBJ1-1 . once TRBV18 CASSPQMGGPNTEAFF TGTGCCAGCTCACCACAAATGGGCGGGCCAAACACTGAAGCTTTCTTT
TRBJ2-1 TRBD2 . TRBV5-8 CASSSPSGIYNEQFF TGTGCCAGCAGCTCCCCTAGCGGGATCTACAATGAGCAGTTCTTC
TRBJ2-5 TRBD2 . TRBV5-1 CASTVEGTGGETQYF TGCGCCAGCACCGTGGAGGGTACGGGGGGAGAGACCCAGTACTTC
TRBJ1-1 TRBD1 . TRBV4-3 CASSQNLRTGGMNTEAFF TGCGCCAGCAGCCAGAATCTTAGGACAGGGGGGATGAACACTGAAGCTTTCTTT
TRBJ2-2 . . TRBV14 CASSQAWNTGELFF TGTGCCAGCAGCCAAGCGTGGAACACCGGGGAGCTGTTTTTT
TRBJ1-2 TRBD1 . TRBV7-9 CASSLGPGTGDGYTF TGTGCCAGCAGCTTAGGCCCCGGGACAGGGGATGGCTACACCTTC
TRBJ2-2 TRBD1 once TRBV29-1 CSVDSGQGSRELFF TGCAGCGTTGACTCCGGACAGGGCAGCCGGGAGCTGTTTTTT
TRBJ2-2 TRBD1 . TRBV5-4 CASSWSPGQGAGELFF TGTGCCAGCAGCTGGTCCCCGGGACAGGGGGCCGGGGAGCTGTTTTTT
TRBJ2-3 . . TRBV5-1 CASSAKIHRSARTDTQYF TGCGCCAGCAGCGCGAAAATACACAGGTCCGCCCGCACAGATACGCAGTATTTT
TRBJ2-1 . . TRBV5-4 CASSLDRDTQYNEQFF TGTGCCAGCAGCTTGGATCGGGACACCCAATACAATGAGCAGTTCTTC
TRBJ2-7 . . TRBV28 CASRSAALGGYEQYF TGTGCCAGCAGGTCGGCCGCCTTGGGTGGTTACGAGCAGTACTTC
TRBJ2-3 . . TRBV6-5 CASSLQGTDTQYF TGTGCCAGCAGCCTACAAGGCACAGATACGCAGTATTTT
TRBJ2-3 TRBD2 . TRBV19 CASRGSGTDTQYF TGTGCCAGCCGCGGGAGTGGCACAGATACGCAGTATTTT
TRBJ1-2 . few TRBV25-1 CASSGLTSGYTF TGTGCCAGCAGTGGACTAACCTCGGGCTACACCTTC
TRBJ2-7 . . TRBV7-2 CASTFHGGRGYEQYF TGTGCCAGCACCTTCCACGGGGGGCGCGGGTACGAGCAGTACTTC
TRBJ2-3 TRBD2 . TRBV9 CASSVAGGASTGDTQYF TGTGCCAGCAGCGTAGCCGGGGGGGCTAGCACTGGGGATACGCAGTATTTT
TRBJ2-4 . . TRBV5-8 CASRYRGTKNIQYF TGTGCCAGCAGATATCGGGGCACCAAAAACATTCAGTACTTC
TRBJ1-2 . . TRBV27 CASSFDRGARDGYTF TGTGCCAGCAGTTTTGACCGGGGGGCACGGGATGGCTACACCTTC
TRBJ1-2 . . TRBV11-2 CASSLNRDYGYTF TGTGCCAGCAGCTTGAACAGGGACTATGGCTACACCTTC
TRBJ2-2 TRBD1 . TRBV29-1 CSVVLDRVNTGELFF TGCAGCGTTGTCTTAGACAGGGTAAACACCGGGGAGCTGTTTTTT
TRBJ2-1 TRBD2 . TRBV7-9 CASSPPGLASYNEQFF TGTGCCAGCAGCCCACCCGGACTAGCCTCCTACAATGAGCAGTTCTTC
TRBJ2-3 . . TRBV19 CASRPTSTDTQYF TGTGCCAGTAGACCGACCAGCACAGATACGCAGTATTTT
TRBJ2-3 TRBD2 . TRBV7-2 CASSLGDYLVTDTQYF TGTGCCAGCAGCTTAGGGGACTACTTGGTCACAGATACGCAGTATTTT
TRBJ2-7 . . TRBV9 CASSVGGSGEIYEQYF TGTGCCAGCAGCGTAGGAGGGTCAGGGGAAATTTACGAGCAGTACTTC
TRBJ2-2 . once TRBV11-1 CASSTNTGELFF TGTGCCAGCAGCACGAACACCGGGGAGCTGTTTTTT
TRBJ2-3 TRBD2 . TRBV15 CATSRLRAGGPVDTQYF TGTGCCACCAGCAGATTAAGAGCGGGAGGGCCGGTAGATACGCAGTATTTT
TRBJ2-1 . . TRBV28 CASDTSGGEQFF TGTGCCAGCGATACGAGCGGTGGTGAGCAGTTCTTC
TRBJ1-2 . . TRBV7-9 CASSLGPDTYGYTF TGTGCCAGCAGCTTAGGTCCGGATACCTATGGCTACACCTTC
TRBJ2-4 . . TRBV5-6 CASSPMRTRLAKNIQYF TGTGCCAGCAGCCCGATGAGGACCAGACTAGCCAAAAACATTCAGTACTTC
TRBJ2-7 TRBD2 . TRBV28 CASRGLDAYEQYF TGTGCCAGCAGGGGACTAGACGCCTACGAGCAGTACTTC
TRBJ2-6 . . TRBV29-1 CSARGVSGANVLTF TGCAGCGCTCGAGGGGTCTCTGGGGCCAACGTCCTGACTTTC
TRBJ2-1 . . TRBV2 CASTPLVGVYNEQFF TGTGCCAGCACTCCCCTAGTGGGAGTCTACAATGAGCAGTTCTTC
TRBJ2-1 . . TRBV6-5 CAAASQYNEQFF TGTGCCGCGGCTAGCCAATACAATGAGCAGTTCTTC
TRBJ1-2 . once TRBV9 CASSVLGNYGYTF TGTGCCAGCAGCGTACTCGGTAACTATGGCTACACCTTC
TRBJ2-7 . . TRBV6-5 CASSYSVLASYEQYF TGTGCCAGCAGTTACTCGGTGCTAGCGAGCTACGAGCAGTACTTC